This T cell receptor (beta chain) was sequenced during a study of Ad26.COV2.S vaccination and SARS-CoV-2 variants. The study's findings and limits: TCR breadth and depth estimates may have understated total T cell responses.

A remark on this clone: As yet, its antigen is unknown.

Treatment specified: roughly 19 received Ad26.COV2.S at low or high dose, single or two shots; five or six received placebo; per-sample allocation not given. Material that was analyzed had been drawn on day 63 after the first vaccine or placebo injection. Germline CDR1 is SGHAT and CDR2 is FQNNGV. With 3 bases removed from V and 6 bases from J, the gap between germline ends came to 16 bases. The CDR3 has 15 residues. Measured with immunoSEQ multiplex PCR; TCRdb has only the in-frame clones, and not every one. In the table there are 200,000 to 300,000 clones, roughly nine tenths of which are singletons.

The receptor comes from a person between 18 and 59 years old who received the Ad26.COV2.S COVID-19 vaccine or a placebo. The chain combines TRBV11-2 with TRBJ2-3; D is undetermined. The sequences come from peripheral blood, collected in a trial of Ad26.COV2.S vaccine versus placebo. The CDR3 is CASSLGQVAWDTQYF. For the CDR3, the DNA is TGTGCCAGCAGCTTGGGCCAGGTCGCCTGGGATACGCAGTATTTT.